These 5 T cell receptor beta chains came from one sample sequenced in a study of control samples from healthy donors and cancer patients. The method was immunoSEQ multiplex PCR; TCRdb's version includes in-frame clones alone and lacks a portion of them. The sample records tens of thousands of clones, roughly 90% being singletons. The material sequenced was PBMCs. The receptors come from a man aged 35 to 55 with colorectal cancer.

The J gene is TRBJ1-1, the V gene TRBV6-5, with 11 bases aligning to TRBD1. The CDR3 is made up of 14 amino acids. The germline CDR1 and CDR2 sequences are MNHEY and SVGAGI. Losses at the gene ends were 8 bases for V and 1 base for J; bases not matched to a gene: 3. The CDR3 region has the DNA TGTGCCAGCGGACAGGGGGCCGGGAACACTGAAGCTTTCTTT. As protein: CASGQGAGNTEAFF.

The CDR3 is CASSSEGTPSEKLFF. The CDR3 DNA reads TGTGCCAGCAGCTCGGAAGGGACACCGAGTGAAAAACTGTTTTTT. This chain joins TRBV7-2 and TRBJ1-4; D possibly corresponds to TRBD1 (6 bases). V lost 4 bases and J lost 7, with 16 bases in between. The CDR3 contains 15 residues. Germline loops: CDR1 SGHTA, CDR2 FQGNSA.

V and J are TRBV2 and TRBJ2-1, with D unclear. This CDR3 is built from 15 residues. Trimming removed 0 bases at V and 11 bases at J, with 17 bases between. Germline values: CDR1 SNHLY, CDR2 FYNNEI. CDR3 loop: CASSEALRVTAKQFF. The CDR3 DNA is TGTGCCAGCAGTGAAGCGCTTCGGGTGACGGCAAAGCAGTTCTTC. The complete variable domain, with remaining parts taken from reference TRBV2 and TRBJ2-1, reads EPEVTQTPSHQVTQMGQEVILRCVPISNHLYFYWYRQILGQKVEFLVSFYNNEISEKSEIFDDQFSVERPDGSNFTLKIRSTKLEDSAMYFCASSEALRVTAKQFFGPGTRLTVL.

V gene TRBV5-1 combines with J gene TRBJ2-5, with D possibly matching TRBD1 (7 bases). Looked up from germline, CDR1 is SGHRS and CDR2 is YFSETQ. CDR3 size: 15 residues. Trimming left V 3 bases short and J 4 bases short, with 16 bases between. Written as DNA, the CDR3 is TGCGCCAGCAGCTGGGGGGACAGATTTGTAGAGACCCAGTACTTC. It specifies CASSWGDRFVETQYF.

The chain joins TRBV6-6 to TRBJ1-1; unclear D gene. The CDR3 sequence is 10 residues long. V lost 5 bases to trimming and J lost 12 bases, with 10 bases between them. Germline V CDR1 and CDR2: MNHNY, SVGAGI (reference sequence). Written as DNA, the CDR3 is TGTGCCAGCAGTGACTTCCTCACTTTCTTT. It is translated as CASSDFLTFF.